Below are 22 T cell receptor beta chains sequenced from a single sample in a study of T-cell reconstitution after alpha-beta-depleted transplantation in children. Molecular barcoding with unique molecular identifiers was used for the TCRbeta library. TCRdb fed the PCR reads into MiXCR, producing one record per CDR3 protein. The sample has a few hundred thousand distinct CDR3 sequences, 7.5% to 10% seen once. The specimen was PBMCs from the stem cell graft donor, collected from the stem cell graft. The receptors derive from a human donor who donated a stem cell graft to a child with SCID.

This clonotype was seen many times. The J gene is TRBJ2-7, the V gene TRBV7-2; a weak D match, TRBD2 (5 bases). The CDR3 is made up of 15 amino acids. Deletions cut 6 bases from V and 3 bases from J, with 18 bases between. Germline CDR1 SGHTA, CDR2 FQGNSA. The DNA of the CDR3 is TGTGCCAGCAGTTCCAGCAGGACTGGGGACTACGAGCAGTACTTC. Protein sequence: CASSSSRTGDYEQYF.

J is TRBJ1-1 and V is TRBV25-1; tentative D call: TRBD1 (5 bases). Germline CDR1 reads MGHDK; CDR2 reads SYGVNS. V was shortened by 2 bases and J by 2 bases, with 18 bases between the two germline ends. The CDR3 consists of 17 residues. The CDR3 loop reads CASSERGSRGPNTEAFF. As DNA, the CDR3 is TGTGCCAGCAGTGAACGGGGGAGTCGGGGTCCTAACACTGAAGCTTTCTTT.

This chain joins TRBV20-1 and TRBJ2-5; weak D call: TRBD1 (5 bases). Trimming removed 5 bases from V and 3 bases from J, with 7 bases in between. Per germline, CDR1 DFQATT and CDR2 SNEGSKA (reference sequence). CDR3 size: 11 residues. CDR3 residues: CSAAREETQYF. CDR3 coding DNA: TGCAGTGCTGCCAGGGAAGAGACCCAGTACTTC.

This clonotype was seen ten or more times. This sequence joins TRBV7-2 and TRBJ2-3; 7 nucleotides agree with TRBD2. Germline V lookup: CDR1 SGHTA, CDR2 FQGNSA. After removal of 1 base from V and 8 bases from J, the junction contained 3 bases not matched to a gene. CDR3 size: 13 residues. The CDR3 DNA sequence: TGTGCCAGCAGCTTAGAGCGGGAAAGTACGCAGTATTTT. Its translation: CASSLERESTQYF.

This clonotype occurred many times. This chain joins TRBV5-1 and TRBJ1-2; possible D gene TRBD1, 5 bases. The CDR3 consists of 13 residues. Germline V lookup: CDR1 SGHRS, CDR2 YFSETQ. V lost 3 bases, J lost 3 bases, and 9 bases lay in between. The CDR3 here is CASSSRQYYGYTF. The CDR3 DNA reads TGCGCCAGCAGCTCCCGACAGTACTATGGCTACACCTTC.

Many counts were recorded for this clonotype. This chain connects TRBV28 to TRBJ1-3; tentatively, D is TRBD1 (6 bases). This CDR3 contains 16 residues. V gave up 6 bases and J gave up 4 bases, with 19 bases separating them. The germline V gene has CDR1 MDHEN and CDR2 SYDVKM. The CDR3 DNA follows: TGTGCCAGCAGCCAGCGTAGGCCGGGGGCGGGAAACACCATATATTTT. Its protein is CASSQRRPGAGNTIYF.

This clonotype appeared many times. The chain is built from TRBV7-9 and TRBJ1-2; TRBD1 matches 7 bases. CDR3 length equals 15 residues. CDR1 is SEHNR and CDR2 is FQNEAQ in the germline V gene (reference sequence). The J segment lost 2 bases and the V segment lost 3 bases, leaving 6 bases of the junction unmatched. CDR3 sequence: CASSLGTDLNYGYTF. DNA for the CDR3: TGTGCCAGCAGCTTGGGGACAGATTTGAACTATGGCTACACCTTC. The entire variable domain, with the rest obtained from reference TRBV7-9 and TRBJ1-2, is as follows: DTGVSQNPRHKITKRGQNVTFRCDPISEHNRLYWYRQTLGQGPEFLTYFQNEAQLEKSRLLSDRFSAERPKGSFSTLEIQRTEQGDSAMYLCASSLGTDLNYGYTFGSGTRLTVV.

This clonotype was detected ten times or more. This sequence joins TRBV29-1 and TRBJ2-3, with 12 nucleotides matching TRBD2. Germline-derived CDR1 and CDR2 are SQVTM and ANQGSEA. V gave up 6 bases and J gave up 6 bases; unmatched junction bases: 13. The CDR3 extends over 16 amino acids. The CDR3 region has the DNA TGCAGCGTCCTAGTCCCGACTAGCGGGGGTCACGATACGCAGTATTTT. This codes for CSVLVPTSGGHDTQYF.

This clonotype was counted many times. This chain joins TRBV7-2 and TRBJ2-1, with D unresolved. The V gene lost 2 bases and the J gene lost 2 bases, with 7 bases spanning the gap. Germline V CDR1 and CDR2: SGHTA, FQGNSA. The CDR3 sequence is 14 residues long. This chain's CDR3 is CASSLPTTYNEQFF. The CDR3 bases are TGTGCCAGCAGCTTACCGACCACCTACAATGAGCAGTTCTTC. Filled out from reference TRBV7-2 and TRBJ2-1, the complete variable domain reads GAGVSQSPSNKVTEKGKDVELRCDPISGHTALYWYRQSLGQGLEFLIYFQGNSAPDKSGLPSDRFSAERTGGSVSTLTIQRTQQEDSAVYLCASSLPTTYNEQFFGPGTRLTVL.

This clonotype was seen many times. The CDR3 loop reads CASSFSLAGAYEQYF. The CDR3 nucleotides are TGTGCCAGCAGCTTTTCACTAGCGGGGGCCTACGAGCAGTACTTC. The chain employs TRBV7-8 and TRBJ2-7; 11 nucleotides match TRBD2. Germline CDR1 is SGHVS and CDR2 is FQNEAQ. The V gene end was trimmed by 3 bases and the J gene end by 2 bases; junction bases not matched to a gene: 3. The CDR3 runs to 15 residues.

There are a few counts of this clonotype. The DNA for the CDR3 is TGCGCCAGCAGCTTAGGACTAGCGGGAGTCACCGGGGAGCTGTTTTTT. This codes for CASSLGLAGVTGELFF. The V gene is TRBV5-1, the J gene TRBJ2-2; 13 positions agree with TRBD2. The trim removed 2 bases at V and 4 bases at J, leaving 2 bases unmatched. Germline V gives CDR1 SGHRS, CDR2 YFSETQ. The CDR3 is 16 amino acids.

In its sample, this clonotype was seen many times. The chain has TRBV5-1 and TRBJ1-2; D may be TRBD1 (5 bases). CDR1 is SGHRS and CDR2 is YFSETQ in the germline V gene. The CDR3 totals 14 residues. V was trimmed by 5 bases and J by 0 bases, leaving 11 bases between them. As DNA, the CDR3 is TGCGCCAGCAGGCGAGACAGAACTAACTATGGCTACACCTTC. Its translation: CASRRDRTNYGYTF.

This clonotype occurred a few times. The rearrangement joins TRBV9 to TRBJ2-2, with D possibly being TRBD2 (6 bases). The CDR3 extends over 17 amino acids. Trimming took off 1 base at V and 0 bases at J, with 13 bases between the two ends. Germline CDR1 and CDR2: SGDLS and YYNGEE. The CDR3 DNA is TGTGCCAGCAGCGTACCCCAAGGGACTCCGAACACCGGGGAGCTGTTTTTT. It encodes CASSVPQGTPNTGELFF. Based on the CDR3 plus reference TRBV9 and TRBJ2-2, the full variable domain is DSGVTQTPKHLITATGQRVTLRCSPRSGDLSVYWYQQSLDQGLQFLIQYYNGEERAKGNILERFSAQQFPDLHSELNLSSLELGDSALYFCASSVPQGTPNTGELFFGEGSRLTVL.

This clonotype was counted ten times or more. The gene calls are TRBV20-1 and TRBJ2-7; D is possibly TRBD2 (5 bases). The V and J ends lost 8 bases and 3 bases respectively, with 14 bases between them. The CDR3 is 12 amino acids. Germline CDR1 and CDR2: DFQATT and SNEGSKA (reference sequence). CDR3 sequence (DNA): TGCAGTACAAAGGGCCGGGACTACGAGCAGTACTTC. Amino acids: CSTKGRDYEQYF.

There are many counts of this clonotype. This chain joins TRBV7-9 and TRBJ1-1, with D hard to call. In germline, CDR1 is SEHNR, CDR2 FQNEAQ (reference sequence). This CDR3 has 12 residues. V was shortened by 3 bases and J by 10 bases, with 12 bases between the two germline ends. CDR3 nucleotides: TGTGCCAGCAGCTTGAGGGATAGAGGAGCTTTCTTT. It encodes CASSLRDRGAFF.

This clonotype was observed at least ten times. The rearrangement links TRBV2 to TRBJ1-4, with TRBD1 as a possible D gene (6 bases). The CDR3 contains 16 residues. Looked up from germline, CDR1 is SNHLY and CDR2 is FYNNEI. V lost 6 bases and J lost 7, with 21 bases in between. DNA of the CDR3: TGTGCCAGCAGCGCCCGCAGGGGCTTTGGGTTTGAAAAACTGTTTTTT. The encoded protein is CASSARRGFGFEKLFF.

Ten or more counts support this clonotype. CDR3 region: CASSFGERVDQPQHF. CDR3 nucleotides: TGTGCCAGCAGTTTCGGAGAAAGGGTAGATCAGCCCCAGCATTTT. The chain uses TRBV28 and TRBJ1-5; D gene unclear. V lost 3 bases, J lost 5 bases, and 14 bases lay in between. Germline V lookup: CDR1 MDHEN, CDR2 SYDVKM. The CDR3 totals 15 residues.

A few counts support this clonotype. A much larger clone differs from this one at a single base, so this may be a read error. The chain is built from TRBV20-1 and TRBJ2-1; 11 positions match TRBD2. The CDR3 length is 15 residues. The germline CDR1 and CDR2 sequences are DFQATT and SNEGSKA (reference sequence). The CDR3 reads CSARAPSGGRNEQLF. Written as DNA, the CDR3 is TGCAGTGCTAGGGCCCCTAGCGGGGGGCGCAATGAGCAGCTCTTC.

This clonotype was recorded many times. The CDR3 DNA is TGTGCCAGCAGCTTATGGACATATGAAAAACTGTTTTTT. Its protein product is CASSLWTYEKLFF. This sequence joins TRBV7-2 and TRBJ1-4; tentatively, D is TRBD1 (5 bases). There are 13 residues in the CDR3. V was cut by 2 bases and J by 6 bases, with 7 bases left in between. CDR1 is SGHTA and CDR2 is FQGNSA in the germline V gene.

This clonotype was counted at least ten times. The genes are TRBV7-2 and TRBJ2-3; TRBD1 or TRBD2 may be the D gene (6 bases each). V shed 0 bases and J shed 2 bases, with 18 bases lying between them. This CDR3 contains 18 residues. The germline V gene encodes CDR1 SGHTA and CDR2 FQGNSA. CDR3 bases: TGTGCCAGCAGCTTAGCGAATTCGGGAAGGGGGGTCACAGATACGCAGTATTTT. The encoded protein is CASSLANSGRGVTDTQYF.

This clonotype was counted many times. This chain links TRBV3-1 with TRBJ1-5, with 7 nucleotides matching TRBD1. The germline V gene has CDR1 LGHDT and CDR2 YNNKEL (reference sequence). The trim removed 4 bases at V and 4 bases at J, leaving 7 bases unmatched. The CDR3 has 15 amino acids. The DNA for the CDR3 is TGTGCCAGCAGCCCCTTCAGGGGACAGAATCAGCCCCAGCATTTT. Its translation: CASSPFRGQNQPQHF. The whole variable domain, remainder taken from reference TRBV3-1 and TRBJ1-5, is DTAVSQTPKYLVTQMGNDKSIKCEQNLGHDTMYWYKQDSKKFLKIMFSYNNKELIINETVPNRFSPKSPDKAHLNLHINSLELGDSAVYFCASSPFRGQNQPQHFGDGTRLSIL.

This clonotype was seen a few times. This chain uses TRBV5-1 with TRBJ2-5; 7 bases are shared with TRBD1. Looked up from germline, CDR1 is SGHRS and CDR2 is YFSETQ. With 1 base clipped from V and 1 base from J, the junction kept 4 bases outside the gene matches. The CDR3 contains 15 residues. CDR3 region: CASSLIGGSQETQYF. Here the CDR3 DNA reads TGCGCCAGCAGCTTGATAGGGGGCAGCCAAGAGACCCAGTACTTC.